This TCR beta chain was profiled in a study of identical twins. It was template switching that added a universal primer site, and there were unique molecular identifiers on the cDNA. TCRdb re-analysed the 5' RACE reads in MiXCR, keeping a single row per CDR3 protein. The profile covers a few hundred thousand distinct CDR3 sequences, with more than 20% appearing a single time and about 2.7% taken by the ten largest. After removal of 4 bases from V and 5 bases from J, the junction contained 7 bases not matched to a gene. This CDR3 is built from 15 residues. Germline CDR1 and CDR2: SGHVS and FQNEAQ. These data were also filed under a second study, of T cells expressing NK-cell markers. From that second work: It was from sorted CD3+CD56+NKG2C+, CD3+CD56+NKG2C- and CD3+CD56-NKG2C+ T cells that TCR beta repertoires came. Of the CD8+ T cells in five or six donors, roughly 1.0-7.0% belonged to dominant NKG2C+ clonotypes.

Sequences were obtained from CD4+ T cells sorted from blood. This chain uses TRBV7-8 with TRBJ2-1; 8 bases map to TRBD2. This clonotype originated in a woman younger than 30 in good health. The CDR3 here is CASSSRLAPNNEQFF. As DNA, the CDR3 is TGTGCCAGCAGCTCTAGACTAGCGCCGAACAATGAGCAGTTCTTC.